Sequencing of this T cell receptor (beta chain) was carried out in a study of shared T cell receptors in the human thymus. Sequenced by immunoSEQ multiplex PCR; TCRdb stores in-frame clones only, minus some. The sample carries roughly 560,000 clones, around 82% recorded once. This CDR3 has 19 residues. V gave up 2 bases and J gave up 9 bases; unmatched junction bases: 19. Germline CDR1 reads SEHNR; CDR2 reads FQNEAQ (reference sequence). This sample was shared with a second study, whose subject was human thymus T cells. From that paper: Healthy Finnish infants undergoing corrective surgery for congenital heart defects provided the donor material. Surgeons resected thymus tissue during corrective heart surgery. Related studies noted strongly shared thymic repertoires across unrelated people.

The chain is built from TRBV7-9 and TRBJ1-6; 7 positions match TRBD1. The sample taken for sequencing was thymocytes. This TCR came from a boy under two years old with a congenital heart defect. The CDR3: CASSLSRQGILQGGSPLHF. The CDR3 DNA reads TGTGCCAGCAGCTTATCCCGACAGGGTATCCTACAGGGCGGTTCACCCCTCCACTTT.